What follows are 22 T cell receptor beta chains derived from one specimen sequenced in a study of blood T cell repertoires in COVID-19. Data came from immunoSEQ multiplex PCR; TCRdb stores just in-frame clones and leaves some out. Among more than 300,000 clones listed, approximately 89% were seen once. The sequenced sample was peripheral blood. These receptors originate from a woman aged 18-29 years who had recovered from COVID-19.

The chain employs TRBV19 and TRBJ2-3, with 15 bases matching TRBD2. The V gene end was trimmed by 2 bases and the J gene end by 6 bases; junction bases not matched to a gene: 3. The CDR3 has 16 amino acids. Germline-derived CDR1 and CDR2 are LNHDA and SQIVND (reference sequence). The CDR3 coding sequence is TGTGCCAGTAGTATATTAGGGACTAGCGGGAGGGATACGCAGTATTTT. Amino acids: CASSILGTSGRDTQYF.

The chain joins TRBV12-3 or TRBV12-4 to TRBJ2-3, with unresolved D. V was trimmed by 3 bases and J by 6 bases, leaving 10 bases between them. The length of the CDR3 is 13 residues. In nucleotides, the CDR3 is TGTGCCAGCAGTTTCTTGGCGAGGGATACGCAGTATTTT. Translation: CASSFLARDTQYF.

The chain is built from TRBV13 and TRBJ2-2; 10 bases align to TRBD2. Germline V gene sequence: CDR1 PRHDT, CDR2 FYEKMQ (reference sequence). The J segment lost 4 bases and the V segment lost 5 bases, leaving 16 bases of the junction unmatched. This CDR3 has 19 residues. The CDR3 DNA follows: TGTGCCAGCAGCGCGGGCGGGCTAGCGGGAGCCACGCGCACCGGGGAGCTGTTTTTT. Its protein product is CASSAGGLAGATRTGELFF.

This rearrangement joins TRBV5-6 to TRBJ2-6, with D unclear. V was trimmed by 4 bases and J by 2 bases, leaving 4 bases between them. The CDR3 has 13 residues. The germline gives CDR1 SGHDT, CDR2 YYEEEE. CDR3 in DNA: TGTGCCAGCAGCCGGGCTGGGGCCAACGTCCTGACTTTC. Translating it yields CASSRAGANVLTF.

The chain uses TRBV24-1 and TRBJ2-3, with TRBD1 matching 8 bases. J lost 0 bases, V lost 9 bases, and 4 bases had no gene match. CDR3 length: 14 residues. The germline gives CDR1 KGHDR, CDR2 SFDVKD. CDR3 sequence: CATGYRGSTDTQYF. CDR3 nucleotide sequence: TGTGCCACCGGATACAGGGGGAGCACAGATACGCAGTATTTT.

The chain couples TRBV15 to TRBJ2-7; D call uncertain. Germline lookup yields CDR1 LNHNV and CDR2 YYDKDF (reference sequence). This CDR3 is 15 amino acids long. V dropped 0 bases and J dropped 2 bases, with 11 bases sitting between them. This CDR3 is CATSRDRQAPYEQYV. For the CDR3, the DNA is TGTGCCACCAGCAGAGATCGGCAGGCTCCCTACGAGCAGTACGTC.

J is TRBJ1-2 and V is TRBV19; TRBD1 might be the D (6 bases). CDR3 size: 14 residues. The V end lost 0 bases, the J end lost 5 bases, and 10 bases lay between the germline ends. Germline assignment: CDR1 LNHDA and CDR2 SQIVND (reference sequence). CDR3 DNA sequence: TGTGCCAGTAGTATAGAGGGGGCCAGATATGGCTACACCTTC. The encoded protein is CASSIEGARYGYTF.

This clone was seen a few times. CDR3 region: CASSEIAAQETQYF. CDR3 nucleotide sequence: TGTGCCAGCAGTGAGATAGCGGCGCAAGAGACCCAGTACTTC. The rearrangement joins TRBV2 to TRBJ2-5; D is possibly TRBD2 (6 bases). The V and J ends lost 3 bases and 2 bases respectively, with 10 bases between them. CDR3 size: 14 residues. Germline-derived CDR1 and CDR2 are SNHLY and FYNNEI.

The chain links TRBV6-5 to TRBJ1-2; 7 bases agree with TRBD1. The trim removed 6 bases at V and 5 bases at J, leaving 9 bases unmatched. Germline loops: CDR1 MNHEY, CDR2 SVGAGI. The CDR3 runs 14 residues. CDR3 nucleotides: TGTGCCAGCAGGATAGGGACAGCGGAATATGGCTACACCTTC. It is translated as CASRIGTAEYGYTF.

This sequence joins TRBV14 and TRBJ1-2; unclear D gene. The CDR3 is 14 residues long. Deletions cut 3 bases from V and 4 bases from J, with 12 bases between. Germline-derived CDR1 and CDR2 are SGHDN and FVKESK. The CDR3 reads CASSQVEGLYGYTF. CDR3 nucleotides: TGTGCCAGCAGCCAGGTTGAGGGTCTCTATGGCTACACCTTC.

The gene calls are TRBV4-3 and TRBJ2-1, with 11 bases matching TRBD2. CDR1 and CDR2 (germline): LGHNA, YSLEER. The CDR3 totals 15 residues. V shed 5 bases, J shed 6 bases, and the junction held 6 bases outside the gene matches. In DNA, the CDR3 is TGCGCCAGCAGCTACCAGCTAGCGGGAGGCAATGAGCAGTTCTTC. Amino acids: CASSYQLAGGNEQFF.

The chain recombines TRBV27 with TRBJ1-5; D unclear. Per germline, CDR1 MNHEY and CDR2 SMNVEV (reference sequence). The V end lost 6 bases, the J end lost 0 bases, and 12 bases lay between the germline ends. CDR3 length: 15 residues. The CDR3 protein is CASSLYSGSNQPQHF. In DNA, the CDR3 is TGTGCCAGCAGCCTATACTCCGGTAGCAATCAGCCCCAGCATTTT.

This clone has a single count. The chain employs TRBV6-2 or TRBV6-3 and TRBJ1-5, with D maybe TRBD1 (6 bases). V lost 5 bases and J lost 7, with 24 bases in between. CDR3 length: 17 amino acids. Per germline, CDR1 MNHEY and CDR2 SVGEGT. CDR3 nucleotide sequence: TGTGCCAGCAGTCTAGCAGGGGCCTCCAAGAGGAGACAGCCCCAGCATTTT. Its protein is CASSLAGASKRRQPQHF.

As concerns this clone: The same CDR3 also results from other DNA sequences found in this sample. This chain links TRBV12-3 or TRBV12-4 with TRBJ2-1; D not resolved. This CDR3 is built from 13 residues. V gave up 3 bases and J gave up 3 bases, with 6 bases separating them. For the CDR3, the DNA is TGTGCCAGCAGTTTTTCGAGCTACAATGAGCAGTTCTTC. This translates into CASSFSSYNEQFF.

In its sample, this clone was seen once. This sequence joins TRBV7-7 and TRBJ2-5; D possibly corresponds to TRBD2 (6 bases). The CDR3 covers 13 residues. Trimming cost V 4 bases and J 7 bases, with 13 bases left between them. Germline V lookup: CDR1 SSHAT, CDR2 FNYEAQ (reference sequence). CDR3 loop: CASSSGTGGTQYF. The CDR3, as DNA: TGTGCCAGCAGCTCCGGGACCGGGGGGACCCAGTACTTC.

The chain employs TRBV5-6 and TRBJ2-5; no clear D gene. This CDR3 has 14 residues. Trimming shortened V by 0 bases and J by 4 bases, and 10 bases separated the two germline ends. Germline CDR1 is SGHDT and CDR2 is YYEEEE. The CDR3 sequence: CASSLANSAETQYF. The CDR3 DNA reads as TGTGCCAGCAGCTTGGCCAACAGTGCAGAGACCCAGTACTTC.

CDR3 nucleotides: TGTGCCAGCAGCGTAGGCCGGTTCAGGGCAGGGGCCTGGGAGCAGTACGTC. Its protein product is CASSVGRFRAGAWEQYV. The V gene is TRBV9, the J gene TRBJ2-7, with D perhaps TRBD1 (6 bases). Per germline, CDR1 SGDLS and CDR2 YYNGEE. V lost 0 bases, J lost 7 bases, and 23 bases lay in between. The CDR3 contains 17 residues.

V usage is TRBV7-9 and J usage is TRBJ1-4; TRBD1 matches 7 bases. Germline V CDR1 and CDR2: SEHNR, FQNEAQ (reference sequence). The ends lost 7 bases at V and 7 bases at J; junction bases unmatched: 9. The length of the CDR3 is 14 residues. This CDR3 is CASTIPGGSEKLFF. The CDR3, as DNA: TGTGCCAGCACCATTCCAGGGGGTAGTGAAAAACTGTTTTTT. Full variable domain (missing parts from reference TRBV7-9 and TRBJ1-4): DTGVSQNPRHKITKRGQNVTFRCDPISEHNRLYWYRQTLGQGPEFLTYFQNEAQLEKSRLLSDRFSAERPKGSFSTLEIQRTEQGDSAMYLCASTIPGGSEKLFFGSGTQLSVL.

This chain links TRBV7-8 with TRBJ1-1; D uncertain. CDR1 and CDR2 (germline): SGHVS, FQNEAQ. The CDR3 covers 13 residues. Trimming took off 5 bases at V and 1 base at J, with 8 bases between the two ends. CDR3 loop: CASSQDWNTEAFF. Written as DNA, the CDR3 is TGTGCCAGCAGCCAGGACTGGAACACTGAAGCTTTCTTT.

This chain connects TRBV3-1 (or the pseudogene TRBV3-2) to TRBJ2-1; 8 positions match TRBD1. The CDR3 is 16 amino acids. The V segment lost 0 bases and the J segment 6 bases; nucleotides outside the gene matches: 7. The V gene's germline CDR1 is LGHDT and CDR2 YNNKEL (reference sequence). CDR3 sequence reads: CASSQDVPGGVNEQFF. DNA for the CDR3: TGTGCCAGCAGCCAAGATGTGCCAGGGGGCGTCAATGAGCAGTTCTTC.

The chain is built from TRBV19 and TRBJ1-2, with 7 bases lining up with TRBD1. The germline V gene has CDR1 LNHDA and CDR2 SQIVND (reference sequence). The CDR3 spans 15 residues. After removal of 3 bases from V and 0 bases from J, the junction contained 4 bases not matched to a gene. CDR3 region: CASSIGQAPNYGYTF. CDR3 sequence (DNA): TGTGCCAGTAGTATCGGACAGGCTCCTAACTATGGCTACACCTTC.

The CDR3 coding sequence is TGTGCCAGCAGCTTAGTGTTGATATCCGGCAATGAGCAGTTCTTC. Protein: CASSLVLISGNEQFF. The gene calls are TRBV7-8 and TRBJ2-1; D remains unclear. Per the germline V gene, CDR1 is SGHVS and CDR2 is FQNEAQ. V lost 1 base to trimming and J lost 6 bases, with 13 bases between them. The length of the CDR3 is 15 residues.